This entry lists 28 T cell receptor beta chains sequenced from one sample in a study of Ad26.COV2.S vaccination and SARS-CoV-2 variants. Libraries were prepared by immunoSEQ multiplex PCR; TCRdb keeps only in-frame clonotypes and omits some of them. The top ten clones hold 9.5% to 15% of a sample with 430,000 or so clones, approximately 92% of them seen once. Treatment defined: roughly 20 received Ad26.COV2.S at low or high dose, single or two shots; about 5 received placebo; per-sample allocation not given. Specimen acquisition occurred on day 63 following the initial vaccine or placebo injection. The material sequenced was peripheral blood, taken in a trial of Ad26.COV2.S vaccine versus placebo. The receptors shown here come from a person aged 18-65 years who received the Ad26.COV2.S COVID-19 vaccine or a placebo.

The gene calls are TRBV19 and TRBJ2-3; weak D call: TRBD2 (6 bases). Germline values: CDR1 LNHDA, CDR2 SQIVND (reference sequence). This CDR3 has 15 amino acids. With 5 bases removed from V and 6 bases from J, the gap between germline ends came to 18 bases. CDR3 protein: CASSWAWGGTDTQYF. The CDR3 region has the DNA TGTGCCAGTAGTTGGGCCTGGGGCGGGACGGATACGCAGTATTTT.

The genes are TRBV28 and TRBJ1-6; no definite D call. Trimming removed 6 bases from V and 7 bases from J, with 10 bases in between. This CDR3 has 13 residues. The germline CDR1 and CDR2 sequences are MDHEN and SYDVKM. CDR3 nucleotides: TGTGCCAGCAGCAACAGTTTGAATTCACCCCTCCACTTT. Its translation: CASSNSLNSPLHF.

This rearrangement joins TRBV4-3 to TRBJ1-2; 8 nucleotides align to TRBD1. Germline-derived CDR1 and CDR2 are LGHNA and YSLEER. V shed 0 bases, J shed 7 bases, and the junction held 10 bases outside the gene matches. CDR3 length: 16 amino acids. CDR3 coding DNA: TGCGCCAGCAGCCAAGATCTGGCAGGGGGCGCGGGTGGCTACACCTTC. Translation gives CASSQDLAGGAGGYTF.

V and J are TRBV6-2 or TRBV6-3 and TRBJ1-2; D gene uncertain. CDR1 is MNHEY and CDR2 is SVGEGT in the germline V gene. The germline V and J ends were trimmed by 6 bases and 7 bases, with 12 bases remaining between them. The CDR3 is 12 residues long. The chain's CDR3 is CASSDGTIGYTF. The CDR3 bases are TGTGCCAGCAGCGACGGAACTATTGGCTACACCTTC.

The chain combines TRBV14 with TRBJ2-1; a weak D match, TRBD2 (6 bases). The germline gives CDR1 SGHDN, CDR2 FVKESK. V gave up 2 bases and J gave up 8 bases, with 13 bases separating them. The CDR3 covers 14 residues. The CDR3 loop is CASSQKRERDEQFF. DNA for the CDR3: TGTGCCAGCAGCCAAAAACGTGAGCGGGATGAGCAGTTCTTC.

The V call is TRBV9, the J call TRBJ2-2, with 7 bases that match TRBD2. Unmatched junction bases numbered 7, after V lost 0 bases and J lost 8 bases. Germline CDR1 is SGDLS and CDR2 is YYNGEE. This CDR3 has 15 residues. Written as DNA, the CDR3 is TGTGCCAGCAGCGTAGCTCCTAGCGGAGGTGGGGAGCTGTTTTTT. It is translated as CASSVAPSGGGELFF.

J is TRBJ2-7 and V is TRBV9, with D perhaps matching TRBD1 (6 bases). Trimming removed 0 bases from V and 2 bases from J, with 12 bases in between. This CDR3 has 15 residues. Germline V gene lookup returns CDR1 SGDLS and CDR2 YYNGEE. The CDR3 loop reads CASSVAGTSAYEQYF. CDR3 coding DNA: TGTGCCAGCAGCGTAGCCGGGACAAGCGCCTACGAGCAGTACTTC.

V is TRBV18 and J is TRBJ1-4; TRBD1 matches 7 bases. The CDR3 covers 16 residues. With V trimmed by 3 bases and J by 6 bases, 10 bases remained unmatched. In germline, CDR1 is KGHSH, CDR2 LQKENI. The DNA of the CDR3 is TGTGCCAGCTCACCGCCTTCCAGGGGGAAGGATGAAAAACTGTTTTTT. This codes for CASSPPSRGKDEKLFF.

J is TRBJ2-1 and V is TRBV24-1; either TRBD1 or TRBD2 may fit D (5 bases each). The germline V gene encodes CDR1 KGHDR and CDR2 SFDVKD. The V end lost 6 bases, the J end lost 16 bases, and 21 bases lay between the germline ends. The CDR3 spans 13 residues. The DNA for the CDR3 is TGTGCCACCAGTACTATCCGGGACGGAAAAGGCTTCTTC. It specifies CATSTIRDGKGFF.

CDR3 DNA sequence: TGCGCCAGCAGGGACGAGGGGGAGACCCAGTACTTC. Its translation: CASRDEGETQYF. The V call is TRBV5-1, the J call TRBJ2-5; D tentatively fits TRBD1 or TRBD2 (5 bases each). Trimming took off 5 bases at V and 5 bases at J, with 10 bases between the two ends. Germline assignment: CDR1 SGHRS and CDR2 YFSETQ. This CDR3 is 12 amino acids long.

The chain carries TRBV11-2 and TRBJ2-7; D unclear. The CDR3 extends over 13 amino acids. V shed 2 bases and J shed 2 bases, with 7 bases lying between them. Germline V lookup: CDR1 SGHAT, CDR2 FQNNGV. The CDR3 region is CASSLNSPYEQYF. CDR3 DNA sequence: TGTGCCAGCAGCTTAAACAGCCCCTACGAGCAGTACTTC.

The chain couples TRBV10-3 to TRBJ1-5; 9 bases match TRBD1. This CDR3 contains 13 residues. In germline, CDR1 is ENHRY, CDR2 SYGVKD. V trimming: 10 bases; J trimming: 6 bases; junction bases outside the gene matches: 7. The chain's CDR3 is CATGQGLVQPQHF. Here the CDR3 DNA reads TGTGCCACCGGACAGGGGTTAGTTCAGCCCCAGCATTTT.

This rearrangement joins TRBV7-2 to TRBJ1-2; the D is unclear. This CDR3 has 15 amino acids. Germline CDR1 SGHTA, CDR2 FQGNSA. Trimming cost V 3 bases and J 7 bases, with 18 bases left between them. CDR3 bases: TGTGCCAGCAGCTTCACGGACCAAGGCAGGTTTGGCTACACCTTC. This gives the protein CASSFTDQGRFGYTF.

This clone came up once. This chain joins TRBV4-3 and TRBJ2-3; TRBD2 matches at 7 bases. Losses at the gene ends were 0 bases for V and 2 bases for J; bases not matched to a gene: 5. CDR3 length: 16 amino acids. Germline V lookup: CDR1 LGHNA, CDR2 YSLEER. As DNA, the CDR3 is TGCGCCAGCAGCCAAGAGATTCAGCGGGACACAGATACGCAGTATTTT. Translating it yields CASSQEIQRDTDTQYF.

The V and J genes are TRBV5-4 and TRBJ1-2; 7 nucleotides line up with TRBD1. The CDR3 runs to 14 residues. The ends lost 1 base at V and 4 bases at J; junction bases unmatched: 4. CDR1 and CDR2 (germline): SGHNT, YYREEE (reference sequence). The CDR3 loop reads CASSLNRGGYGYTF. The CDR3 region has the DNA TGTGCCAGCAGCTTGAACAGGGGCGGCTATGGCTACACCTTC.

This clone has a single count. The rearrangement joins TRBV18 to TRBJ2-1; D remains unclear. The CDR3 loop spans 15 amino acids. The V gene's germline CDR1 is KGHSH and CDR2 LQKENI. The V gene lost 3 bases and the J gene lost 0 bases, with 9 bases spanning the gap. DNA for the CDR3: TGTGCCAGCTCACCGGACCGCACCTCCTACAATGAGCAGTTCTTC. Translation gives CASSPDRTSYNEQFF.

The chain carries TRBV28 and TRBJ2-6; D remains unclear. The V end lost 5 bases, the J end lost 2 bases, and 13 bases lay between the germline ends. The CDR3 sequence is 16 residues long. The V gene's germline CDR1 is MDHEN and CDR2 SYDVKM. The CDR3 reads CASSPRLGAGANVLTF. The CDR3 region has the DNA TGTGCCAGCAGTCCACGTCTTGGAGCTGGGGCCAACGTCCTGACTTTC. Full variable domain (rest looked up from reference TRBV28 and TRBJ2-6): DVKVTQSSRYLVKRTGEKVFLECVQDMDHENMFWYRQDPGLGLRLIYFSYDVKMKEKGDIPEGYSVSREKKERFSLILESASTNQTSMYLCASSPRLGAGANVLTFGAGSRLTVL.

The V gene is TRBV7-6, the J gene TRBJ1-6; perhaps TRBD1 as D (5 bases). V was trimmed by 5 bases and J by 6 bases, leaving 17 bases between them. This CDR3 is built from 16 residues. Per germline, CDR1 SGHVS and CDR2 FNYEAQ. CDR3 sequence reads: CASSRGGTTSNSPLHF. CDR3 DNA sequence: TGTGCCAGCAGCCGGGGCGGGACTACCTCTAATTCACCCCTCCACTTT.

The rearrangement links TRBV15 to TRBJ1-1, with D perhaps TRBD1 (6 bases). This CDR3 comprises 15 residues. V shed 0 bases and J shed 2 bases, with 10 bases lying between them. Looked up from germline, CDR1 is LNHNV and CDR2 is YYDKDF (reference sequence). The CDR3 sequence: CATSRDGGENTEAFF. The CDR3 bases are TGTGCCACCAGCAGAGATGGGGGCGAAAACACTGAAGCTTTCTTT.

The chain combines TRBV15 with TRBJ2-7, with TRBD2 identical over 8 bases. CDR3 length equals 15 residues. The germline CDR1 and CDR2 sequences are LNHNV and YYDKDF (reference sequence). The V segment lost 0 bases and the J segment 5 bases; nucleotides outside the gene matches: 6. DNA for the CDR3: TGTGCCACCAGCAGAGATCGGGGGGGCTGGGACGAGCAGTACTTC. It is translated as CATSRDRGGWDEQYF.

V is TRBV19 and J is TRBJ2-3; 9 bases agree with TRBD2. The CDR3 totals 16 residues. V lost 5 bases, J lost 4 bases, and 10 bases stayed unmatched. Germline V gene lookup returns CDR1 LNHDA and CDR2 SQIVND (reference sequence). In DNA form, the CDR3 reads TGTGCCAGTAGTCTCCTAGCGGGACAAAGGGCAGATACGCAGTATTTT. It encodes CASSLLAGQRADTQYF.

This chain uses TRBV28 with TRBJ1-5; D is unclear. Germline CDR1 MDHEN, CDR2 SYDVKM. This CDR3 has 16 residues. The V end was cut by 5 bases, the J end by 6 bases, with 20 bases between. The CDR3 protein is CASSTRAPPLGQPQHF. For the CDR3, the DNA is TGTGCCAGCAGTACAAGGGCCCCACCTCTTGGTCAGCCCCAGCATTTT.

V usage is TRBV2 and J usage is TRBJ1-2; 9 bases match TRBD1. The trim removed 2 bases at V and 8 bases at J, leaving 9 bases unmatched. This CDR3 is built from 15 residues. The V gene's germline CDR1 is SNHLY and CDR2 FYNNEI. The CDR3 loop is CASSESTGGARGYTF. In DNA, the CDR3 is TGTGCCAGCAGTGAATCAACAGGGGGCGCAAGGGGCTACACCTTC.

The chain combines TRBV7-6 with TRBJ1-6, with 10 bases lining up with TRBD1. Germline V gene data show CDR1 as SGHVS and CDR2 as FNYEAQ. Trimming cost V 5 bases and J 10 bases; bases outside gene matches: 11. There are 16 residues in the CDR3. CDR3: CASSRGRTGGDSPLHF. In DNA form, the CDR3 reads TGTGCCAGCAGCAGGGGTCGGACAGGGGGAGACTCACCCCTCCACTTT.

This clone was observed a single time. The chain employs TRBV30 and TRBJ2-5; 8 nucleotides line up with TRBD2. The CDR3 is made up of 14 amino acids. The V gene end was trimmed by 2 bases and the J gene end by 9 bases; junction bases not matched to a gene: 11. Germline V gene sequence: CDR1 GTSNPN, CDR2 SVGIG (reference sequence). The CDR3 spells CAWSLRGLDRAQYF. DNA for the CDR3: TGTGCCTGGAGTCTGCGGGGACTAGATCGGGCCCAGTACTTC.

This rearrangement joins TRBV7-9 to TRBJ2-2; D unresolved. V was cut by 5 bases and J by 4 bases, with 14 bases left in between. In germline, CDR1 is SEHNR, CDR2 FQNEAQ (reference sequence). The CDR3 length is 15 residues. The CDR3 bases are TGTGCCAGCAGCACCTCTAGGGTTAGCACCGGGGAGCTGTTTTTT. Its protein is CASSTSRVSTGELFF.

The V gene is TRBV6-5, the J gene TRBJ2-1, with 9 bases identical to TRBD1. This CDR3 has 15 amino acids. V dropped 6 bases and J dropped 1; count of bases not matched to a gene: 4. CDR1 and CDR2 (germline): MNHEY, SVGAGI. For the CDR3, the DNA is TGTGCCAGCAGACGGGACAGGGTTTCCTACAATGAGCAGTTCTTC. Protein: CASRRDRVSYNEQFF.

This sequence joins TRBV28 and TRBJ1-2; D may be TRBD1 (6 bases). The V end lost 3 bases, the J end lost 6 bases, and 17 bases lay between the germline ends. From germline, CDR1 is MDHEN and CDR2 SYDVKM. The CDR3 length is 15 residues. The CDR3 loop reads CASSFASRGYDGYTF. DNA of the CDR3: TGTGCCAGCAGTTTCGCATCCAGGGGTTATGATGGCTACACCTTC.